Shown below are 13 T cell receptor beta chains from a single sample sequenced in a study of cytomegalovirus exposure and HLA in healthy donors. TCRdb keeps only in-frame clones here, not all; method: immunoSEQ multiplex PCR. This table holds under 150,000 clones, roughly 90% found once. The sample comprised PBMCs. All receptors come from a woman aged 18 to 35 in good health and CMV-seronegative.

The V and J genes are TRBV6-1 and TRBJ2-1; the match to TRBD1 covers 9 bases. There are 14 residues in the CDR3. CDR1 is MNHNS and CDR2 is SASEGT in the germline V gene. V lost 8 bases to trimming and J lost 4 bases; unmatched junction nucleotides: 6. The CDR3 DNA is TGTGCCAGCGACAGGGGGAGCGGTTACAATGAGCAGTTCTTC. This codes for CASDRGSGYNEQFF.

The chain carries TRBV7-8 and TRBJ2-1, with 10 nucleotides matching TRBD1. Germline loops: CDR1 SGHVS, CDR2 FQNEAQ. This CDR3 spans 15 amino acids. The V segment lost 1 base and the J segment 5 bases; nucleotides outside the gene matches: 2. DNA for the CDR3: TGTGCCAGCAGCTTAGTGGGGACAGGGGACAATGAGCAGTTCTTC. This gives the protein CASSLVGTGDNEQFF.

This clone has only a few counts. The V and J genes are TRBV9 and TRBJ2-7; 8 bases are a match to TRBD1. The CDR3 is 15 amino acids. Germline CDR1 is SGDLS and CDR2 is YYNGEE. With V trimmed by 4 bases and J by 0 bases, 6 bases remained unmatched. The CDR3 DNA is TGTGCCAGCAGCACCCGGACAGGGTACTCCTACGAGCAGTACTTC. Residues: CASSTRTGYSYEQYF.

V gene TRBV7-6 combines with J gene TRBJ2-7; the match to TRBD2 covers 7 bases. CDR1 and CDR2 (germline): SGHVS, FNYEAQ. CDR3 length equals 12 residues. V lost 2 bases, J lost 7 bases, and 2 bases stayed unmatched. The CDR3 region has the DNA TGTGCCAGCAGCTTATTGCGGGGGGAGCAGTACTTC. Amino acids: CASSLLRGEQYF.

V is TRBV5-6 and J is TRBJ2-2; no clear D gene. V was shortened by 1 base and J by 2 bases, with 9 bases between the two germline ends. The CDR3 has 15 residues. Germline assignment: CDR1 SGHDT and CDR2 YYEEEE. Here the CDR3 reads CASSLSTQNTGELFF. CDR3 bases: TGTGCCAGCAGCTTGTCGACTCAAAACACCGGGGAGCTGTTTTTT.

The rearrangement links TRBV6-5 to TRBJ2-7, with D possibly being TRBD2 (6 bases). The CDR3 is 13 residues long. The germline V gene has CDR1 MNHEY and CDR2 SVGAGI. V was trimmed by 6 bases and J by 4 bases, leaving 13 bases between them. The CDR3 DNA reads TGTGCCAGCAGCCCTCCGGGACTTTACGAGCAGTACTTC. It codes for CASSPPGLYEQYF.

The V gene is TRBV6-1, the J gene TRBJ2-2, with a weak D call TRBD1 (6 bases). This CDR3 has 13 residues. V lost 6 bases to trimming and J lost 5 bases, with 10 bases between them. The germline gives CDR1 MNHNS, CDR2 SASEGT. CDR3 sequence: CASRTGNTGELFF. In DNA form, the CDR3 reads TGTGCCAGCAGAACAGGGAATACCGGGGAGCTGTTTTTT.

The rearrangement uses TRBV5-1 and TRBJ1-5, with TRBD1 as a possible D gene (5 bases). The ends were cut back, 0 bases at V and 6 bases at J, with 10 bases in the middle. In germline, CDR1 is SGHRS, CDR2 YFSETQ. CDR3 length equals 14 residues. This CDR3 is CASSLDGGSQPQHF. In DNA form, the CDR3 reads TGCGCCAGCAGCTTGGATGGGGGGAGTCAGCCCCAGCATTTT. Filled out from reference TRBV5-1 and TRBJ1-5, the complete variable domain reads KAGVTQTPRYLIKTRGQQVTLSCSPISGHRSVSWYQQTPGQGLQFLFEYFSETQRNKGNFPGRFSGRQFSNSRSEMNVSTLELGDSALYLCASSLDGGSQPQHFGDGTRLSIL.

V usage is TRBV14 and J usage is TRBJ1-2, with 10 bases matching TRBD1. CDR1 and CDR2 (germline): SGHDN, FVKESK. The CDR3 sequence is 15 residues long. V was clipped by 4 bases and J by 4 bases; unmatched bases: 6. The CDR3 loop is CASSPGTGVFYGYTF. DNA of the CDR3: TGTGCCAGCAGCCCCGGGACAGGGGTATTCTATGGCTACACCTTC.

This chain connects TRBV27 to TRBJ2-1; 12 bases match TRBD2. The germline gives CDR1 MNHEY, CDR2 SMNVEV (reference sequence). With 3 bases clipped from V and 10 bases from J, the junction kept 7 bases outside the gene matches. The CDR3 is 15 residues long. The CDR3 region is CASSFGLAGPSEQFF. The CDR3 DNA reads as TGTGCCAGCAGTTTTGGACTAGCGGGACCGTCCGAGCAGTTCTTC.

The table lists this clone with a count of one. This chain links TRBV27 with TRBJ1-5, with 8 bases that match TRBD1. J lost 6 bases, V lost 2 bases, and 9 bases had no gene match. Germline V gives CDR1 MNHEY, CDR2 SMNVEV (reference sequence). This CDR3 has 16 residues. The CDR3 sequence: CASSLTTGGQGQPQHF. In DNA form, the CDR3 reads TGTGCCAGCAGTTTAACAACAGGGGGTCAAGGTCAGCCCCAGCATTTT.

The rearrangement links TRBV11-3 to TRBJ2-4, with D possibly TRBD2 on 6 matching bases. Trimming removed 3 bases from V and 1 base from J, with 10 bases in between. The CDR3 is 15 amino acids. CDR1 SGHNT and CDR2 YENEEA come from the germline V gene. The CDR3 is CASSFQGLAKNIQYF. CDR3 nucleotides: TGTGCCAGCAGCTTCCAGGGACTGGCCAAAAACATTCAGTACTTC.

This chain links TRBV5-1 with TRBJ1-2; D unresolved. V gave up 0 bases and J gave up 6 bases, with 12 bases separating them. This CDR3 has 14 residues. From germline, CDR1 is SGHRS and CDR2 YFSETQ. CDR3 sequence reads: CASSLAERADGYTF. CDR3 sequence (DNA): TGCGCCAGCAGCTTGGCCGAGAGGGCGGATGGCTACACCTTC.